The 20 T cell receptor beta chains below were found in one sample sequenced in a study of blood T cell repertoires in COVID-19. This table comes from immunoSEQ multiplex PCR, and its TCRdb copy is limited to in-frame clones, with some not included. Of 270,000 or so clones listed, more than 75% were seen once; the top ten hold roughly 8.5%. What was sequenced was peripheral blood. All receptors come from a man aged 40-49 years with active or convalescent COVID-19.

The chain employs TRBV19 and TRBJ1-1; D not resolved. Trimming stripped 8 bases from V and 1 base from J, with 11 bases between. The V gene's germline CDR1 is LNHDA and CDR2 SQIVND (reference sequence). The CDR3 spans 13 residues. CDR3 loop: CASSGLGNTEAFF. CDR3 nucleotides: TGTGCCAGTTCGGGATTAGGGAACACTGAAGCTTTCTTT. The full variable domain, its missing parts supplied by reference TRBV19 and TRBJ1-1, is DGGITQSPKYLFRKEGQNVTLSCEQNLNHDAMYWYRQDPGQGLRLIYYSQIVNDFQKGDIAEGYSVSREKKESFPLTVTSAQKNPTAFYLCASSGLGNTEAFFGQGTRLTVV.

The J gene is TRBJ2-1, the V gene TRBV2; TRBD2 might be the D (6 bases). Trimming left V 8 bases short and J 0 bases short, with 14 bases between. The CDR3 totals 15 residues. Germline CDR1 SNHLY, CDR2 FYNNEI. The CDR3 bases are TGTGCCAGCTTGAGCGGGCTCCGCTCCTACAATGAGCAGTTCTTC. Protein: CASLSGLRSYNEQFF.

This clone was detected once. The chain recombines TRBV2 with TRBJ2-7; tentative D call: TRBD2 (5 bases). The CDR3 consists of 15 residues. From germline, CDR1 is SNHLY and CDR2 FYNNEI. V gave up 3 bases and J gave up 3 bases, with 15 bases separating them. The CDR3 here is CASSEKSVRDYEQYF. DNA for the CDR3: TGTGCCAGCAGTGAGAAATCTGTCCGGGACTACGAGCAGTACTTC.

The rearrangement links TRBV7-2 to TRBJ2-1, with 9 bases lining up with TRBD1. The CDR3 sequence is 15 residues long. Germline CDR1 and CDR2: SGHTA and FQGNSA. V dropped 4 bases and J dropped 4; count of bases not matched to a gene: 5. The CDR3 spells CASSYRGRSYNEQFF. CDR3 in DNA: TGTGCCAGCAGCTACAGGGGGCGGTCGTACAATGAGCAGTTCTTC.

V usage is TRBV15 and J usage is TRBJ2-1; D is unclear. The V gene's germline CDR1 is LNHNV and CDR2 YYDKDF (reference sequence). Trimming pared 4 bases from V and 6 bases from J, leaving 13 bases between. The CDR3 consists of 14 residues. Here the CDR3 reads CATSTSSGGNEQFF. Here the CDR3 DNA reads TGTGCCACCAGCACGTCCTCTGGCGGCAATGAGCAGTTCTTC.

This chain connects TRBV5-1 to TRBJ2-1; tentatively, D is TRBD1 (7 bases). The ends were cut back, 5 bases at V and 9 bases at J, with 27 bases in the middle. The CDR3 consists of 17 residues. Germline CDR1 reads SGHRS; CDR2 reads YFSETQ. The DNA for the CDR3 is TGCGCCAGCAGGCGGGACCTGGGACAGAAGGGGACAAGTGAGCAGTTCTTC. Its protein product is CASRRDLGQKGTSEQFF.

V is TRBV5-1 and J is TRBJ2-1; no firm D call. CDR1 is SGHRS and CDR2 is YFSETQ in the germline V gene. V shed 1 base and J shed 7 bases, with 12 bases lying between them. This CDR3 spans 14 amino acids. The CDR3 DNA reads TGCGCCAGCAGCTTGCGGCCTAGTGAGAATGAGCAGTTCTTC. Amino acids: CASSLRPSENEQFF.

CDR3 DNA: TGTGCCAGCAGCGTAGTTCCGGGAGGTACGGGAAACACCATATATTTT. Translation gives CASSVVPGGTGNTIYF. The chain carries TRBV9 and TRBJ1-3; D ambiguous. V was cut by 0 bases and J by 4 bases, with 14 bases left in between. The CDR3 length is 16 residues. Germline-derived CDR1 and CDR2 are SGDLS and YYNGEE.

The chain recombines TRBV5-1 with TRBJ2-2; no firm D call. Between the trimmed V and J ends, which lost 4 bases and 6 bases, there was a span of 13 bases. Germline values: CDR1 SGHRS, CDR2 YFSETQ. The CDR3 consists of 14 residues. This CDR3 reads CASSITSGPGELFF. CDR3 coding DNA: TGCGCCAGCAGCATTACCTCGGGTCCCGGGGAGCTGTTTTTT.

The chain has TRBV30 and TRBJ2-7; D possibly corresponds to TRBD2 (6 bases). Trimming pared 2 bases from V and 6 bases from J, leaving 17 bases between. The CDR3 runs to 14 residues. Germline loops: CDR1 GTSNPN, CDR2 SVGIG (reference sequence). The CDR3 DNA follows: TGTGCCTGGAGTTCGGGACTTACTACAGGCGAGCAGTACTTC. Protein sequence: CAWSSGLTTGEQYF.

V is TRBV27 and J is TRBJ2-2; the match to TRBD1 covers 10 bases. CDR3 length: 16 amino acids. J gave up 1 base and V 4 bases, and 3 bases lay outside the gene matches. The germline gives CDR1 MNHEY, CDR2 SMNVEV (reference sequence). The CDR3, as DNA: TGTGCCAGCAGTTGGACAGGGGGAATGAACACCGGGGAGCTGTTTTTT. Protein sequence: CASSWTGGMNTGELFF.

This chain links TRBV6-6 with TRBJ1-1; D unresolved. This CDR3 has 15 residues. Germline assignment: CDR1 MNHNY and CDR2 SVGAGI (reference sequence). Trimming took 0 bases from V and 0 from J, leaving 8 bases between them. The CDR3 DNA reads TGTGCCAGCAGTTACTCGGGCAGATTGAACACTGAAGCTTTCTTT. This encodes CASSYSGRLNTEAFF.

This chain connects TRBV19 to TRBJ2-1; the D is unclear. The germline V gene encodes CDR1 LNHDA and CDR2 SQIVND (reference sequence). Trimming removed 3 bases at V and 6 bases at J, with 3 bases between. The CDR3 sequence is 11 residues long. CDR3 in DNA: TGTGCCAGTAGTATGCGCAATGAGCAGTTCTTC. Translating it yields CASSMRNEQFF.

This chain connects TRBV19 to TRBJ1-1, with TRBD1 identical over 7 bases. The junction had 4 bases not matched to a gene; V was cut back by 6 bases and J by 0 bases. The CDR3 runs to 14 residues. Germline CDR1 is LNHDA and CDR2 is SQIVND (reference sequence). In DNA, the CDR3 is TGTGCCAGTAGGTCACAGGGGCTGAACACTGAAGCTTTCTTT. This codes for CASRSQGLNTEAFF.

The CDR3 DNA is TGTGCCACCAATCACTATTCCACCGGGGAGCTGTTTTTT. Translation gives CATNHYSTGELFF. This chain connects TRBV24-1 to TRBJ2-2; D unclear. Germline lookup yields CDR1 KGHDR and CDR2 SFDVKD. V lost 8 bases and J lost 4, with 10 bases in between. The CDR3 spans 13 residues.

The chain uses TRBV5-1 and TRBJ2-7; maybe TRBD2 (6 bases). The germline V gene has CDR1 SGHRS and CDR2 YFSETQ. Trimming shortened V by 3 bases and J by 1 base, and 11 bases separated the two germline ends. CDR3 size: 14 residues. CDR3 region: CASSSGSRSYEQYF. The CDR3 DNA is TGCGCCAGCAGCTCCGGGAGTAGGTCCTACGAGCAGTACTTC. Full variable domain (remainder filled in from reference TRBV5-1 and TRBJ2-7): KAGVTQTPRYLIKTRGQQVTLSCSPISGHRSVSWYQQTPGQGLQFLFEYFSETQRNKGNFPGRFSGRQFSNSRSEMNVSTLELGDSALYLCASSSGSRSYEQYFGPGTRLTVT.

The chain recombines TRBV27 with TRBJ1-6; 9 nucleotides match TRBD1. The V segment lost 6 bases and the J segment 6 bases; nucleotides outside the gene matches: 6. The germline CDR1 and CDR2 sequences are MNHEY and SMNVEV (reference sequence). The CDR3 contains 15 residues. This CDR3 reads CASRITGGRNSPLHF. The CDR3 DNA follows: TGTGCCAGCAGAATAACAGGGGGCCGTAATTCACCCCTCCACTTT.

The chain joins TRBV29-1 to TRBJ2-3; weak D call: TRBD2 (6 bases). This CDR3 contains 13 residues. In germline, CDR1 is SQVTM, CDR2 ANQGSEA. Trimming cost V 8 bases and J 6 bases, with 18 bases left between them. Written as DNA, the CDR3 is TGCAGCTCTCTCCGGGACTTCAAGGATACGCAGTATTTT. As protein: CSSLRDFKDTQYF.

The V and J genes are TRBV7-9 and TRBJ2-7; 11 bases map to TRBD2. Germline CDR1 and CDR2: SEHNR and FQNEAQ (reference sequence). Trimming removed 5 bases from V and 6 bases from J; junction bases left unmatched: 6. This CDR3 spans 14 amino acids. The CDR3 bases are TGTGCCAGCAGCCCACTAGCGGGAGTTTCCGAGCAGTACTTC. Protein product: CASSPLAGVSEQYF.

The chain combines TRBV18 with TRBJ2-7; D possibly corresponds to TRBD1 (6 bases). This CDR3 has 15 amino acids. Trimming removed 3 bases at V and 2 bases at J, with 14 bases between. Germline V gives CDR1 KGHSH, CDR2 LQKENI. The CDR3 DNA sequence: TGTGCCAGCTCACCGAGCTCGGGACACCCCTACGAGCAGTACTTC. Translation gives CASSPSSGHPYEQYF.